The clone carrying this TCR beta chain was detected many times. Antigen: not known. The data belong to a study of regulatory T cells in long-lasting Graves disease. Study in general: Less than 3 months of antithyroid drugs had been taken by newly diagnosed Graves' patients.

General study results and limits: Persistent Graves' disease cases displayed lower TCR diversity than newly diagnosed ones. TRBV28, TRBJ1-2 and TRBJ2-5 emerged as the favored segments in persistent disease.

Time point noted: newly diagnosed GD, antithyroid drugs for less than 3 months. Making the TCR library involved RNA that had been extracted from PBMCs. Losses at the gene ends were 6 bases for V and 0 bases for J; bases not matched to a gene: 7. Germline lookup yields CDR1 SNHLY and CDR2 FYNNEI. The length of the CDR3 is 16 residues. Construction of the TCR beta libraries employed iRepertoire HTBI primers in conjunction with Arm-PCR of CDR3 regions. One entry per CDR3 protein, called by TCRdb with MiXCR from the multiplex PCR reads. This sample has 550,000 or so distinct CDR3 sequences, with around 12% found just once. This sample was shared with a second study, whose subject was T cells in Graves' hyperthyroidism and ophthalmopathy. That source reports: With the HTBI primer set, the TCR CDR3 went through a first round of RT-PCR.

The gene calls are TRBV2 and TRBJ2-3, with 9 bases that match TRBD1. The clonotype comes from a woman aged 30 to 39 with Graves disease. Specimen: peripheral blood mononuclear cells (PBMCs), collected at new diagnosis, from a patient treated with antithyroid drugs. The CDR3 DNA reads as TGTGCCAGCAGGGTACAGGGGGCTTCTAGCACAGATACGCAGTATTTT. Its protein product is CASRVQGASSTDTQYF.